Sequencing of this T cell receptor (beta chain) was carried out in a study of cytomegalovirus exposure and HLA in healthy donors. Study-wide points: Earlier analysis looked at TCR beta V segments, and most were productive about 87% or about 30% of the time. Beyond CMV serostatus, there was no information to go on about immune exposure. It has been reported that TCR beta sequences accurately predicted the HLA-A and HLA-B alleles of most subjects.

This clone occurred a few times. The target antigen is unknown. CDR1 GTSNPN and CDR2 SVGIG come from the germline V gene (reference sequence). Trimming removed 0 bases at V and 9 bases at J, with 9 bases between. CDR3 length: 12 residues. The PCR was carried out with 60 Vbeta primers and 13 Jbeta primers. Original processing methods: An analysis performed later counted roughly 79 million unique TCR beta chains (around 10 million of them shared). The repertoire was sequenced with immunoSEQ multiplex PCR; TCRdb's copy has only in-frame clones and lacks some. Clone size and the V and J calls come from that table; the DNA yielded D and trimming. The sample records roughly 150,000 clones, around 75% being singletons.

Source material: PBMCs. The sequence derives from a man between 18 and 29 years old in good health and CMV-seropositive. The chain links TRBV30 to TRBJ1-5; D remains unclear. The CDR3 DNA sequence: TGTGCCTGGAGTGTACCTGGAGGGCCCCAGCATTTT. As protein: CAWSVPGGPQHF.